The source of this TCR beta chain is a study of T cell responses to AZD1222 COVID-19 vaccine. About the research overall: The study pooled second doses at about 4 or about 12 weeks. Study conclusions and caveats: Clonal diversity may have been underestimated in mostly white British donors.

Some clones are missing from TCRdb's copy, which holds only in-frame ones; the method was immunoSEQ multiplex PCR. This table has roughly 190,000 clones, more than 75% appearing once. V lost 3 bases and J 0 bases, leaving 14 bases between the germline ends. CDR1 is WNHNN and CDR2 is SYGVQD in the germline V gene (reference sequence). The CDR3 loop spans 16 amino acids. As for this clone: As yet, its antigen is unknown.

The V gene is TRBV10-1, the J gene TRBJ1-1, with D hard to call. The TCR comes from an adult in good health. The sequencing here drew on peripheral blood, taken on day 0 of AZD1222 vaccination. CDR3 coding DNA: TGCGCCAGCAGTGACATCAAGGGTGTATTGAACACTGAAGCTTTCTTT. Encoded protein: CASSDIKGVLNTEAFF.